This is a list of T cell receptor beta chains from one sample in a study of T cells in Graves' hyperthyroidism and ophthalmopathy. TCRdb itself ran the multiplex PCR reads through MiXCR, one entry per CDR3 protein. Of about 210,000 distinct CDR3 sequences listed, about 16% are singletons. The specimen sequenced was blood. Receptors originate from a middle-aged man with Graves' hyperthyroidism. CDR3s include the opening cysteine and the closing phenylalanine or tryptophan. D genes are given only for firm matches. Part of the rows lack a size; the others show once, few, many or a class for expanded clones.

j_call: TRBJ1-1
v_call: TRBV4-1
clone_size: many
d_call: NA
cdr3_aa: CASSRNTGNSEAFF
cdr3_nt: TGCGCCAGCAGCCGCAACACAGGGAACTCTGAAGCTTTCTTT

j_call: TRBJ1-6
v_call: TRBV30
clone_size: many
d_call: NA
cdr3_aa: CAWRQGLPNSPLHF
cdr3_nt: TGTGCCTGGAGGCAGGGTTTACCTAATTCACCCCTCCACTTT

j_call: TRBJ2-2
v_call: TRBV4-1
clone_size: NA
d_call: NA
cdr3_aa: CASSQDADTIYTGELFF
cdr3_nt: TGCGCCAGCAGCCAAGATGCGGACACAATTTACACCGGGGAGCTGTTTTTT

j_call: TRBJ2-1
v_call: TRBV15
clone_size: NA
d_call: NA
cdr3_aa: CATSRDPLAGPFNEQFF
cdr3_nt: TGTGCCACCAGCAGAGATCCTCTCGCAGGGCCCTTCAATGAGCAGTTCTTC

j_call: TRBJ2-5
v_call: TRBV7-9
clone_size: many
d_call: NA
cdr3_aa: CASSLLQGGQETQYF
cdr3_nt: TGTGCCAGCAGCTTACTTCAGGGGGGTCAAGAGACCCAGTACTTC

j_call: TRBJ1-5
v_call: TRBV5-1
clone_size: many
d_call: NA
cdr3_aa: CASSLGANQPQHF
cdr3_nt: TGCGCCAGCAGCTTGGGGGCCAATCAGCCCCAGCATTTT

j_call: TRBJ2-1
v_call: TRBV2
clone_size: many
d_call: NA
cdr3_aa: CASTYRGGGYNEQFF
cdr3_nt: TGTGCCAGCACTTACCGGGGAGGGGGGTACAATGAGCAGTTCTTC

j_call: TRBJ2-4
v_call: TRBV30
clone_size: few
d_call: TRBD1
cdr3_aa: CAWSHQGASKNIQYF
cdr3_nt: TGTGCCTGGAGTCATCAGGGGGCCTCCAAAAACATTCAGTACTTC

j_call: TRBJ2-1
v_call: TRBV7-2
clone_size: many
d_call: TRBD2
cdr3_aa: CASRLAGGTYNEQFF
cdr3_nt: TGTGCCAGTCGACTAGCGGGGGGTACCTACAATGAGCAGTTCTTC

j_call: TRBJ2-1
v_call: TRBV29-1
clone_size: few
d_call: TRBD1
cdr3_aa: CSVEAQTGGGEQFF
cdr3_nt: TGCAGCGTTGAAGCCCAGACAGGGGGGGGTGAGCAGTTCTTC

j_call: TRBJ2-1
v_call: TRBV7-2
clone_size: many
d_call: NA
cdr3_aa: CASSLEAARPNEQFF
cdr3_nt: TGTGCCAGCAGCTTAGAGGCGGCGAGACCCAATGAGCAGTTCTTC

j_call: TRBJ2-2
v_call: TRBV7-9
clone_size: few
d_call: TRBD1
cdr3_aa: CASSRQGAYTGELFF
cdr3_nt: TGTGCCAGCAGTCGACAGGGGGCATACACCGGGGAGCTGTTTTTT

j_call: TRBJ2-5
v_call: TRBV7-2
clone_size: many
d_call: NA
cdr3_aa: CASRKGAGRTQYF
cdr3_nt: TGTGCCAGCAGAAAAGGGGCAGGACGGACCCAGTACTTC

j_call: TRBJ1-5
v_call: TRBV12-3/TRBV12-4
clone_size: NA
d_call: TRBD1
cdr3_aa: CASSSLTGGEAQHF
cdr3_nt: TGTGCCAGCAGTTCGTTGACAGGGGGGGAGGCCCAGCATTTT

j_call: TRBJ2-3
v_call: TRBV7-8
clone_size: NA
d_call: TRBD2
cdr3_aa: CASSSAGGRGTDTQYF
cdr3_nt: TGTGCCAGCAGCTCTGCGGGAGGGCGGGGCACAGATACGCAGTATTTT

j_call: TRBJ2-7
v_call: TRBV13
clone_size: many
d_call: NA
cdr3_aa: CASSFKGGDEQYF
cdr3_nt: TGTGCCAGCAGCTTTAAGGGTGGGGACGAGCAGTACTTC

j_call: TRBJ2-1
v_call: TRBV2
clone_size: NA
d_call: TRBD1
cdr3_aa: CASRRDRSYNEQFF
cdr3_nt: TGTGCCAGCAGACGGGACAGGAGCTACAATGAGCAGTTCTTC

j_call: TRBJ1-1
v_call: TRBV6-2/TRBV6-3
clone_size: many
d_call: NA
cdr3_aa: CASSNTRQEVMNTEAFF
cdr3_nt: TGTGCCAGCAGTAACACCCGCCAGGAGGTGATGAACACTGAAGCTTTCTTT

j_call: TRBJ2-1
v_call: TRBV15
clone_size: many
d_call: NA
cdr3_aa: CATSRDRVENNEQFF
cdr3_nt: TGTGCCACCAGCAGAGATCGTGTAGAAAACAATGAGCAGTTCTTC

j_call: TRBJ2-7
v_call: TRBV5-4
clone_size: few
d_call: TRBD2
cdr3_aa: CASSSPTSGGDEQYF
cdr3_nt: TGTGCCAGCAGCTCCCCCACTAGCGGGGGGGATGAGCAGTACTTC

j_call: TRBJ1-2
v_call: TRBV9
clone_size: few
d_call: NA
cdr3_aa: CASSVDGATGYTF
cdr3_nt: TGTGCCAGCAGCGTAGATGGAGCAACTGGCTACACCTTC

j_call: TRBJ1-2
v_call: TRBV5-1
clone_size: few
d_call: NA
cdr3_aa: CASSLRGRASYGYTF
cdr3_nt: TGCGCCAGCAGCTTACGTGGCAGGGCCTCCTATGGCTACACCTTC

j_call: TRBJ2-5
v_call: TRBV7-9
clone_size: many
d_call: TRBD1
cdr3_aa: CASSAGTVRETQYF
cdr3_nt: TGTGCCAGCAGCGCCGGGACAGTTCGAGAGACCCAGTACTTC

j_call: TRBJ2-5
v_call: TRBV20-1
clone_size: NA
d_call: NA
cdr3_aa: CSARDPRTAQETQYF
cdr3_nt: TGCAGTGCTAGAGACCCCAGGACAGCCCAAGAGACCCAGTACTTC

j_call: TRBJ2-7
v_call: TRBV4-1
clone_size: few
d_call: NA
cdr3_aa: CASSQGMSYEQYF
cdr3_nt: TGCGCCAGCAGCCAAGGAATGAGCTACGAGCAGTACTTC

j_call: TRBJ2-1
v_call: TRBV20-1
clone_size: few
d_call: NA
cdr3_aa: CSAPGVKLSYNEQFF
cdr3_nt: TGCAGTGCACCGGGGGTAAAACTCTCCTACAATGAGCAGTTCTTC

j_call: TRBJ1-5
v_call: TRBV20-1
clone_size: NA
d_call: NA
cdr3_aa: CSAREYVNQPQHF
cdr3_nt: TGCAGTGCTAGAGAGTATGTCAATCAGCCCCAGCATTTT

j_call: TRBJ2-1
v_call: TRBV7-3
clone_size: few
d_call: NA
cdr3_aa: CASSIYPGQGGSGGHNEQFF
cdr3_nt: TGTGCCAGCAGCATATATCCGGGACAGGGTGGTAGCGGGGGTCACAATGAGCAGTTCTTC

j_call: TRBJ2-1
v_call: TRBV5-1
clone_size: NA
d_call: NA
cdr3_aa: CASSLYLGQRNEQFF
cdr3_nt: TGCGCCAGCAGCTTGTATCTGGGACAAAGAAATGAGCAGTTCTTC

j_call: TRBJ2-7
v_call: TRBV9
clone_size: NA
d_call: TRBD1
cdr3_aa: CASSHGQGTHEQYF
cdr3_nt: TGTGCCAGCAGCCATGGACAGGGAACCCACGAGCAGTACTTC

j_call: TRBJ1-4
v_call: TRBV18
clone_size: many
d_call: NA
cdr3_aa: CASSPRESNEKLFF
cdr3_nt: TGTGCCAGCTCACCAAGGGAGAGTAATGAAAAACTGTTTTTT

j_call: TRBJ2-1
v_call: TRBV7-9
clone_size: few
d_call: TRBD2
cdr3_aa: CASKRRLAGRGSYNEQFF
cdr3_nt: TGTGCCAGCAAACGGAGGCTAGCGGGGCGCGGCTCCTACAATGAGCAGTTCTTC

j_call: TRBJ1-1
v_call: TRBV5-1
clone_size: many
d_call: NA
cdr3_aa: CASSPSGQNTEAFF
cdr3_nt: TGCGCCAGCAGCCCTTCGGGACAGAACACTGAAGCTTTCTTT

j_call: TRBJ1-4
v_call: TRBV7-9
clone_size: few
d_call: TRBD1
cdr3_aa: CASSPTGGAGEKLFF
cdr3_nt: TGTGCCAGCAGCCCCACAGGGGGCGCGGGTGAAAAACTGTTTTTT

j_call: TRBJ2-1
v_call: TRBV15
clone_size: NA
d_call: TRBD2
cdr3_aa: CATSRDPVAGAHRNEQFF
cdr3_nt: TGTGCCACCAGCAGAGATCCGGTAGCGGGGGCGCACAGGAATGAGCAGTTCTTC

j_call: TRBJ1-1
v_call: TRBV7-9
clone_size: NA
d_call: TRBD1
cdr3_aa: CASSSDRLNTEAFF
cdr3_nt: TGTGCCAGCAGTTCGGACAGGTTGAACACTGAAGCTTTCTTT

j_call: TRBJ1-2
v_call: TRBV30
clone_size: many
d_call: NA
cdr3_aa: CAWTQGRDHGYTF
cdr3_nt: TGTGCCTGGACCCAGGGCAGGGATCATGGCTACACCTTC

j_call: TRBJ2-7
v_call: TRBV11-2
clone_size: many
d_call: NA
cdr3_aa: CASSYEGPSYEQYF
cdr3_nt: TGTGCCAGCAGCTACGAGGGGCCTTCCTACGAGCAGTACTTC

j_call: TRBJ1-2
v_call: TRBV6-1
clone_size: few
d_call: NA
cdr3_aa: CASSEGRTPYYGYTF
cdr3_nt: TGTGCCAGCAGTGAAGGGCGGACCCCCTACTATGGCTACACCTTC

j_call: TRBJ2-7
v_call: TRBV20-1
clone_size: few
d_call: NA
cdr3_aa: CSAPRTQDKGGYEQYF
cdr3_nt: TGCAGTGCTCCAAGAACACAGGACAAGGGGGGCTACGAGCAGTACTTC

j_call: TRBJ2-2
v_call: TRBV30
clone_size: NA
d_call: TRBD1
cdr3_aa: CAWRSDRGHTGELFF
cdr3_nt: TGTGCCTGGAGGTCGGACAGGGGTCACACCGGGGAGCTGTTTTTT

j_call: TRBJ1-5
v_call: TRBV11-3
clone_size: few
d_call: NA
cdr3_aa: CASSLDRNSNQPQHF
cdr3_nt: TGTGCCAGCAGCCTGGACAGAAATAGCAATCAGCCCCAGCATTTT

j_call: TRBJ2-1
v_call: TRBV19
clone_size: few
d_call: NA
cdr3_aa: CASRRGSSNEQFF
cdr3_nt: TGTGCCAGTAGAAGGGGATCTAGTAATGAGCAGTTCTTC

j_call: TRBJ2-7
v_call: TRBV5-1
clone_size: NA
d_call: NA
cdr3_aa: CASSLLRGESYEQYF
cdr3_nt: TGCGCCAGCAGCCTCCTCCGGGGAGAATCCTACGAGCAGTACTTC

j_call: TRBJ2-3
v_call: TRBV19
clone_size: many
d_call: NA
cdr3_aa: CASQLGATRRTDTQYF
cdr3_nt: TGTGCCAGCCAATTGGGGGCAACCAGGAGAACAGATACGCAGTATTTT

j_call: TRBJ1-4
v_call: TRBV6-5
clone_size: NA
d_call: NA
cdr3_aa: CASSYPLGGNEKLFF
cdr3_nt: TGTGCCAGCAGCTACCCATTGGGGGGGAATGAAAAACTGTTTTTT

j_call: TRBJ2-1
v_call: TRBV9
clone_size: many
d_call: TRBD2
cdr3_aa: CASSVASGGPHSYNEQFF
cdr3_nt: TGTGCCAGCAGCGTGGCTAGCGGGGGCCCACACTCCTACAATGAGCAGTTCTTC

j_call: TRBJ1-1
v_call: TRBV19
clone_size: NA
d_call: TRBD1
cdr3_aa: CASSSPLGQGLTEAFF
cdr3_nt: TGTGCCAGTAGTTCTCCATTGGGACAGGGGCTCACTGAAGCTTTCTTT

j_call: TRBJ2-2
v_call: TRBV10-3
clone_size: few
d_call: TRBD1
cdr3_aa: CAISVGQITGELFF
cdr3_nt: TGTGCCATCAGTGTGGGACAGATCACCGGGGAGCTGTTCTTT

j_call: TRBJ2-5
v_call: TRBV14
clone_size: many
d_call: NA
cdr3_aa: CASSQVGAGAQETQYF
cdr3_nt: TGTGCCAGCAGCCAAGTTGGGGCTGGCGCACAAGAGACCCAGTACTTC

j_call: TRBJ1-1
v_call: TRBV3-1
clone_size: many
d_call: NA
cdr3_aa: CASSLPPRPDYEAFF
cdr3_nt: TGTGCCAGCAGCCTACCCCCAAGGCCGGACTACGAAGCTTTCTTT

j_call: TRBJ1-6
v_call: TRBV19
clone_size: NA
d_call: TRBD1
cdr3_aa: CASSRDRGVALHF
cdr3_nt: TGTGCCAGTAGTAGGGACAGAGGGGTAGCCCTCCACTTT

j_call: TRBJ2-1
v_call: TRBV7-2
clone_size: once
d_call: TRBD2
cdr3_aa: CASSGPTSGSYNEQFF
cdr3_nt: TGTGCCAGCAGCGGGCCGACTAGCGGGAGTTACAATGAGCAGTTCTTC